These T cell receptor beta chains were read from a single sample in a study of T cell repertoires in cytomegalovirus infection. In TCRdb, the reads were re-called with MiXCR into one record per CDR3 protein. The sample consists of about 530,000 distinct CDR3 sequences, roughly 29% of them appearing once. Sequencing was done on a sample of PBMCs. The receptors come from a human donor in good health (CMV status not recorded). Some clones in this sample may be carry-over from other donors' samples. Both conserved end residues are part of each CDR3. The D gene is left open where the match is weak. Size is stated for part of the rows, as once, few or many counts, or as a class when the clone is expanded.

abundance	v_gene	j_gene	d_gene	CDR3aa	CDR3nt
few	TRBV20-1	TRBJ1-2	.	CSAAPLTGTNYGYTF	TGCAGTGCTGCCCCCCTGACCGGTACTAACTATGGCTACACCTTC
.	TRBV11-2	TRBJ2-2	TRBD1	CASSLDRGSGELFF	TGTGCCAGCAGCTTGGACAGGGGTAGCGGGGAGCTGTTTTTT
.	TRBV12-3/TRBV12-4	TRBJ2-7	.	CASSFPAGSPYEQYF	TGTGCCAGCAGTTTTCCGGCGGGGAGCCCCTACGAGCAGTACTTC
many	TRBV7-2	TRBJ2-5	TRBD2	CASSLVLSGIGQETQYF	TGTGCCAGCAGCTTAGTGTTGAGCGGGATTGGCCAAGAGACCCAGTACTTC
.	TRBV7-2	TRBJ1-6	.	CASSPPSRSSYNSPLHF	TGTGCCAGCAGCCCCCCGAGTCGGAGCTCCTATAATTCACCCCTCCACTTT
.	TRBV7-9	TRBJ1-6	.	CASSLESLGDNSPLHF	TGTGCCAGCAGCTTAGAGAGTCTGGGGGATAATTCACCCCTCCACTTT
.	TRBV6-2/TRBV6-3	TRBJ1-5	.	CASSPVIQPQHF	TGTGCCAGCAGCCCGGTTATTCAGCCCCAGCATTTT
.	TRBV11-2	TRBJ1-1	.	CASSLEGSTETEAFF	TGTGCCAGCAGCTTAGAAGGGTCGACCGAGACTGAAGCTTTCTTT
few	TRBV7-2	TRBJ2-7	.	CASSYRDNSYEQYF	TGTGCCAGCAGCTACAGGGACAACTCCTACGAGCAGTACTTC
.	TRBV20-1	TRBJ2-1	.	CSAHGESSYNEQFF	TGCAGTGCCCACGGGGAGAGCTCCTACAATGAGCAGTTCTTC
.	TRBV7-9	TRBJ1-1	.	CASSRGTAQEAFF	TGTGCCAGCAGCCGGGGGACTGCCCAAGAAGCTTTCTTT
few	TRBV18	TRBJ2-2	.	CASSRVAGRMHFDTGELFF	TGTGCCAGCTCACGGGTCGCGGGACGGATGCACTTTGACACCGGGGAGCTGTTTTTT
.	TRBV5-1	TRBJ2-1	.	CASSTGPSSYNEQFF	TGCGCCAGCAGCACGGGACCCAGCTCCTACAATGAGCAGTTCTTC
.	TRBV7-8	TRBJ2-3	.	CASSLVPPSAGRTDTQYF	TGTGCCAGCAGCTTAGTACCTCCCTCGGCGGGTCGCACAGATACGCAGTATTTT
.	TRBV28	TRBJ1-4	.	CASGGPAEKLFF	TGTGCCAGTGGTGGGCCGGCCGAAAAACTGTTTTTT
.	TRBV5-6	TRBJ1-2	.	CASSSDVDYGYTF	TGTGCCAGCAGCTCCGACGTGGACTATGGCTACACCTTC
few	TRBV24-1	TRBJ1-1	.	CATSDFDSSLKNTEAFF	TGTGCCACCAGTGATTTTGACAGCTCCCTAAAAAACACTGAAGCTTTCTTT
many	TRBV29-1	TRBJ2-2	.	CSVGEGSNTGELFF	TGCAGCGTTGGTGAAGGGTCGAACACCGGGGAGCTGTTTTTT
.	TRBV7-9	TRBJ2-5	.	CASSGGDRQETQYF	TGTGCCAGCAGCGGGGGGGACAGACAAGAGACCCAGTACTTC
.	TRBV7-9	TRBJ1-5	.	CASTIGGNQPQHF	TGTGCCAGCACCATTGGCGGTAATCAGCCCCAGCATTTT
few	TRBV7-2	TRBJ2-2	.	CASSLGTHTGELFF	TGTGCCAGCAGCTTGGGAACCCACACCGGGGAGCTGTTTTTT
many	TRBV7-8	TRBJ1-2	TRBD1	CASSWGQGGNGYTF	TGTGCCAGCAGCTGGGGACAGGGAGGGAACGGCTACACCTTC
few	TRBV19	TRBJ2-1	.	CASSPPFGGGSEQFF	TGTGCCAGTAGCCCTCCCTTTGGGGGGGGCAGTGAGCAGTTCTTC
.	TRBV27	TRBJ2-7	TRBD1	CASSEWGQSYEQYF	TGTGCCAGCAGTGAGTGGGGACAGTCCTACGAGCAGTACTTC
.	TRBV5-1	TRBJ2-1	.	CASSLGEGQIDYNEQFF	TGCGCCAGCAGCTTGGGTGAGGGCCAGATAGACTACAATGAGCAGTTCTTC
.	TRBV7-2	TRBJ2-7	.	CASSLVSTGNSCEQYF	TGTGCCAGCAGCTTAGTCTCTACAGGGAACTCCTGCGAGCAGTACTTC
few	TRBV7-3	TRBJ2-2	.	CASSLTIGSPGELFF	TGTGCCAGCAGCTTAACTATCGGGTCTCCCGGGGAGCTGTTTTTT
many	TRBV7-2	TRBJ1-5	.	CASSSRTDQPQHF	TGTGCCAGCAGCTCTCGGACGGATCAGCCCCAGCATTTT
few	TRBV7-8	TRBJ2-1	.	CASSSRTGGTRYEQFF	TGTGCCAGCAGCTCCCGGACAGGAGGGACTAGATATGAGCAGTTCTTC
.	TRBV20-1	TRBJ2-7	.	CSASRDESSYEQYF	TGCAGTGCAAGCCGGGACGAATCCTCCTACGAGCAGTACTTC
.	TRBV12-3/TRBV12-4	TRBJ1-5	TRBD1	CASKERTGGQPQHF	TGTGCCAGCAAGGAGAGGACAGGGGGCCAGCCCCAGCATTTT
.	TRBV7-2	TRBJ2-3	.	CASSTGQLSTDTQYF	TGTGCCAGCAGCACGGGACAACTTAGCACAGATACGCAGTATTTT